What follows are 23 T cell receptor beta chains derived from one specimen sequenced in a study of blood T cell repertoires in COVID-19. Some clones are missing from TCRdb's copy, which holds only in-frame ones; the method was immunoSEQ multiplex PCR. Among 150,000 to 200,000 clones, 88% were seen once, and the ten largest hold roughly 8.6%. The sequencing input was PBMCs or T cells enriched from blood (not recorded which). The receptors derive from a woman under 30 who had recovered from COVID-19.

V usage is TRBV7-9 and J usage is TRBJ1-1; D remains unclear. The germline V gene encodes CDR1 SEHNR and CDR2 FQNEAQ (reference sequence). The CDR3 is 13 amino acids. Trimming took 3 bases from V and 1 from J, leaving 6 bases between them. CDR3 nucleotide sequence: TGTGCCAGCAGCTTCTACAGGAACACTGAAGCTTTCTTT. As protein: CASSFYRNTEAFF.

This clone was observed once. The chain recombines TRBV27 with TRBJ1-2; tentatively, D is TRBD1 (6 bases). CDR1 is MNHEY, CDR2 SMNVEV, per germline (reference sequence). The germline V and J ends were trimmed by 5 bases and 5 bases, with 15 bases remaining between them. The CDR3 is 14 amino acids. Here the CDR3 DNA reads TGTGCCAGCAGTCTAAGAGGACAGACTTATGGCTACACCTTC. It encodes CASSLRGQTYGYTF.

The V gene is TRBV10-3, the J gene TRBJ2-7; TRBD1 aligns across 9 bases. The germline V gene encodes CDR1 ENHRY and CDR2 SYGVKD. V was clipped by 8 bases and J by 7 bases; unmatched bases: 12. The CDR3 totals 14 residues. The CDR3 nucleotides are TGTGCCATCCTAGGAGGGACAGGGATGGGAGAGCAGTACTTC. It yields the protein CAILGGTGMGEQYF.

The rearrangement links TRBV6-5 to TRBJ2-3; the D is unclear. The CDR3 spans 12 residues. Trimming removed 6 bases from V and 1 base from J, with 5 bases in between. The germline CDR1 and CDR2 sequences are MNHEY and SVGAGI. The CDR3 spells CASSPGTDTQYF. CDR3 coding DNA: TGTGCCAGCAGCCCAGGCACAGATACGCAGTATTTT.

The rearrangement uses TRBV5-4 and TRBJ2-5; 7 nucleotides align to TRBD2. The CDR3 has 16 amino acids. Trimming took 0 bases from V and 2 from J; bases not matched to a gene: 7. Germline V gives CDR1 SGHNT, CDR2 YYREEE (reference sequence). The CDR3 is CASSLAERGTQETQYF. CDR3 bases: TGTGCCAGCAGCTTGGCGGAGCGGGGAACACAAGAGACCCAGTACTTC.

The chain couples TRBV10-3 to TRBJ1-2, with a tentative D call TRBD1 (6 bases). Trimming removed 10 bases from V and 8 bases from J, with 20 bases in between. The CDR3 extends over 13 amino acids. Germline loops: CDR1 ENHRY, CDR2 SYGVKD. CDR3 DNA: TGTGCCACCAGGGACGGGGGGCAGGGGGGCTACACCTTC. It encodes CATRDGGQGGYTF.

The chain uses TRBV5-1 and TRBJ1-2; 7 nucleotides match TRBD1. V trimming: 4 bases; J trimming: 7 bases; junction bases outside the gene matches: 16. This CDR3 comprises 16 residues. Germline CDR1 is SGHRS and CDR2 is YFSETQ. The CDR3 bases are TGCGCCAGCAGCCCCCGCTTAGGACAGGCCTTGAGTGGCTACACCTTC. This encodes CASSPRLGQALSGYTF.

This sequence joins TRBV4-2 and TRBJ2-7; TRBD1 matches at 8 bases. The CDR3 is made up of 15 amino acids. The germline gives CDR1 LGHNA, CDR2 YNFKEQ. J was trimmed by 3 bases and V by 0 bases; bases with no gene match: 4. For the CDR3, the DNA is TGTGCCAGCAGCCAAGAGGGACAGGTAAACTACGAGCAGTACTTC. Protein: CASSQEGQVNYEQYF.

The genes are TRBV30 and TRBJ1-2, with 7 bases fitting TRBD1. The germline CDR1 and CDR2 sequences are GTSNPN and SVGIG (reference sequence). The CDR3 is 17 amino acids. Germline trimming cut 2 bases from V and 6 bases from J; bases unmatched to any gene: 18. The CDR3 is CAWSTTSYRDSPNGYTF. The CDR3 DNA reads TGTGCCTGGAGTACTACCTCGTATAGGGACAGCCCGAATGGCTACACCTTC.

This clone has just a few counts. V usage is TRBV12-3 or TRBV12-4 and J usage is TRBJ1-1, with D unclear. Trimming took off 7 bases at V and 11 bases at J, with 11 bases between the two ends. This CDR3 contains 10 residues. The CDR3 reads CASNLTPAFF. The CDR3, as DNA: TGTGCCAGCAACCTAACGCCGGCTTTCTTT.

This clone showed up just a few times. The chain is built from TRBV19 and TRBJ1-5; possible D gene TRBD1, 6 bases. Germline CDR1 reads LNHDA; CDR2 reads SQIVND (reference sequence). This CDR3 region has 16 residues. V was clipped by 3 bases and J by 0 bases, with 12 bases between them. DNA of the CDR3: TGTGCCAGTAGTATTCGACAGGAAAATAGCAATCAGCCCCAGCATTTT. Its protein is CASSIRQENSNQPQHF. Drawing the rest from reference TRBV19 and TRBJ1-5, the complete variable domain is DGGITQSPKYLFRKEGQNVTLSCEQNLNHDAMYWYRQDPGQGLRLIYYSQIVNDFQKGDIAEGYSVSREKKESFPLTVTSAQKNPTAFYLCASSIRQENSNQPQHFGDGTRLSIL.

A remark on this clone: The same CDR3 arises from other DNA sequences in this sample as well. The V and J genes are TRBV29-1 and TRBJ2-5, with 8 bases identical to TRBD1. CDR3 length: 12 residues. CDR1 and CDR2 from the germline V gene are SQVTM and ANQGSEA. With V trimmed by 6 bases and J by 3 bases, 3 bases remained unmatched. The CDR3 bases are TGCAGCGTAGGGACAGGCGAAGAGACCCAGTACTTC. It is translated as CSVGTGEETQYF. The full variable domain, rest sourced from reference TRBV29-1 and TRBJ2-5, is SAVISQKPSRDICQRGTSLTIQCQVDSQVTMMFWYRQQPGQSLTLIATANQGSEATYESGFVIDKFPISRPNLTFSTLTVSNMSPEDSSIYLCSVGTGEETQYFGPGTRLLVL.

This chain uses TRBV15 with TRBJ2-2; TRBD1 agrees at 8 bases. Germline CDR1 is LNHNV and CDR2 is YYDKDF (reference sequence). The CDR3 is 16 amino acids. V dropped 5 bases and J dropped 6; count of bases not matched to a gene: 11. The CDR3 protein is CATSPATGVVAGELFF. The CDR3 DNA reads TGTGCCACCAGCCCCGCGACAGGGGTCGTGGCCGGGGAGCTGTTTTTT. The variable domain in full, with the rest retrieved from reference TRBV15 and TRBJ2-2, is DAMVIQNPRYQVTQFGKPVTLSCSQTLNHNVMYWYQQKSSQAPKLLFHYYDKDFNNEADTPDNFQSRRPNTSFCFLDIRSPGLGDTAMYLCATSPATGVVAGELFFGEGSRLTVL.

This clone was counted once. The rearrangement links TRBV20-1 to TRBJ2-1; D uncertain. The CDR3 sequence is 12 residues long. V lost 3 bases and J lost 10, with 13 bases in between. CDR1 and CDR2 from the germline V gene are DFQATT and SNEGSKA (reference sequence). The CDR3: CSASSYPGEQFF. The CDR3 DNA is TGCAGTGCTAGTAGTTACCCCGGGGAGCAGTTCTTC.

This chain links TRBV28 with TRBJ1-2; no reliable D call. CDR3 length: 14 amino acids. The germline gives CDR1 MDHEN, CDR2 SYDVKM. The V end was cut by 4 bases, the J end by 7 bases, with 16 bases between. As DNA, the CDR3 is TGTGCCAGCAGTTCTAAGGCGCCCCGGGGTGGCTACACCTTC. Translating gives CASSSKAPRGGYTF.

Only a few counts were recorded for this clone. The rearrangement uses TRBV7-9 and TRBJ2-3; 11 nucleotides match TRBD2. J lost 3 bases, V lost 3 bases, and 5 bases had no gene match. The CDR3 extends over 16 amino acids. CDR1 SEHNR and CDR2 FQNEAQ come from the germline V gene (reference sequence). The CDR3 spells CASSLQLAGETDTQYF. The CDR3 DNA is TGTGCCAGCAGCTTGCAACTAGCGGGAGAGACAGATACGCAGTATTTT. The full variable domain, its missing parts supplied by reference TRBV7-9 and TRBJ2-3, is DTGVSQNPRHKITKRGQNVTFRCDPISEHNRLYWYRQTLGQGPEFLTYFQNEAQLEKSRLLSDRFSAERPKGSFSTLEIQRTEQGDSAMYLCASSLQLAGETDTQYFGPGTRLTVL.

The V gene is TRBV29-1, the J gene TRBJ1-2, with D possibly TRBD1 on 6 matching bases. The CDR3 sequence is 11 residues long. Trimming pared 4 bases from V and 3 bases from J, leaving 6 bases between. From germline, CDR1 is SQVTM and CDR2 ANQGSEA. CDR3 residues: CSVAGDYGYTF. The CDR3 nucleotides are TGCAGCGTTGCAGGGGACTATGGCTACACCTTC.

The gene calls are TRBV14 and TRBJ2-7; maybe TRBD1 (5 bases). V shed 5 bases and J shed 6 bases, with 8 bases lying between them. Germline V gene lookup returns CDR1 SGHDN and CDR2 FVKESK. The CDR3 totals 11 residues. The CDR3 sequence: CASSFRAEQYF. The CDR3 bases are TGTGCCAGCAGCTTCAGGGCCGAGCAGTACTTC.

The V and J genes are TRBV29-1 and TRBJ1-1; no definite D call. Trimming removed 0 bases from V and 11 bases from J, with 13 bases in between. The CDR3 is made up of 12 amino acids. CDR1 is SQVTM, CDR2 ANQGSEA, per germline. CDR3 region: CSVEDLAGGAFF. In nucleotides, the CDR3 is TGCAGCGTTGAAGATCTGGCCGGCGGGGCTTTCTTT.

CDR3 sequence: CATSRGKGTGGGTDTQYF. The CDR3 DNA follows: TGTGCCACCAGCAGAGGGAAAGGGACAGGGGGCGGCACAGATACGCAGTATTTT. V usage is TRBV15 and J usage is TRBJ2-3, with 12 bases identical to TRBD1. V shed 1 base and J 1 base; nucleotides not matched to a gene: 6. Germline V gene sequence: CDR1 LNHNV, CDR2 YYDKDF (reference sequence). The CDR3 contains 18 residues.

This clone was counted a single time. This chain links TRBV18 with TRBJ2-4; 7 nucleotides match TRBD1. The CDR3 length is 17 residues. CDR1 is KGHSH, CDR2 LQKENI, per germline. V trimming: 3 bases; J trimming: 2 bases; junction bases outside the gene matches: 10. DNA of the CDR3: TGTGCCAGCTCACCCGGAGGACAGGACTGGTCCAAAAACATTCAGTACTTC. Its translation is CASSPGGQDWSKNIQYF.

This chain connects TRBV7-2 to TRBJ1-3, with D uncertain. V was shortened by 1 base and J by 2 bases, with 6 bases between the two germline ends. CDR3 length equals 14 residues. In germline, CDR1 is SGHTA, CDR2 FQGNSA. The CDR3 bases are TGTGCCAGCAGCTTAGGAGTTACTGGAAACACCATATATTTT. It specifies CASSLGVTGNTIYF.

This clone occurred once. V and J are TRBV16 and TRBJ2-7, with 8 bases aligning to TRBD2. The CDR3 has 13 amino acids. Looked up from germline, CDR1 is KGHSY and CDR2 is FQNENV. V shed 6 bases and J 3 bases; nucleotides not matched to a gene: 4. The CDR3 DNA sequence: TGTGCCAGCAGTCCCGGGACTAGCTACGAGCAGTACTTC. Translating gives CASSPGTSYEQYF.